The rows below give T cell receptor beta chains drawn from one sample of a study of identical twins. TCRdb re-called the 5' RACE reads through MiXCR, storing one row per CDR3 protein. The sample carries 350,000 to 400,000 distinct CDR3 sequences, about 9% recorded once. The sequenced sample was naive T cells sorted from blood. Receptors originate from a woman between 45 and 60 years old in good health. CDR3s include the opening cysteine and the closing phenylalanine or tryptophan. D genes are given only for firm matches. A clone size is listed for some rows: how often the clone was seen (once, few, many), or a class if it is expanded.

abundance,v_gene,d_gene,CDR3aa
few,TRBV15,TRBD2,CATSRALAGASMLETQYF
-,TRBV12-3/TRBV12-4,-,CASSSVGVGETQYF
many,TRBV5-1,-,CASSYEYEQYF
many,TRBV5-1,-,CASSSTPSGVGANVLTF
few,TRBV27,-,CASSSDPTLYGYTF
-,TRBV12-3/TRBV12-4,-,CASRDKKEHTPPYEQYF
few,TRBV20-1,-,CSARDHGRNQPQHF
few,TRBV20-1,-,CSAFRRFEAFF
many,TRBV12-3/TRBV12-4,TRBD1,CASSRTGGRNTEAFF
few,TRBV6-5,-,CASSYEGISTDTQYF
-,TRBV5-1,TRBD2,CASSLALAGEAVETQYF
few,TRBV3-1,TRBD2,CASSQRQGGYEQYF
-,TRBV6-5,-,CASSYQGSGNTIYF
few,TRBV5-1,-,CASSLAQGSYEQYF
-,TRBV5-4,-,CASSLQGRYTDTQYF
few,TRBV27,TRBD2,CASSSSGTSGSKQETQYF
-,TRBV29-1,TRBD2,CSVIAGVYEQYF
many,TRBV29-1,TRBD2,CSVVKLAGKETQYF
-,TRBV29-1,TRBD1,CSVGVRDSPYNEQFF
few,TRBV20-1,-,CSATRVNSYNEQFF
many,TRBV12-3/TRBV12-4,-,CASRKSSYNSPLHF
-,TRBV20-1,TRBD2,CSAILAGRSTDTQYF
many,TRBV4-1,-,CASSQVEGVGTEAFF
many,TRBV4-1,TRBD2,CASSQVVAGLQYNEQFF
-,TRBV11-3,-,CASSPPSGISSYNEQFF
-,TRBV7-9,TRBD2,CASSLTRLAHYGDTGELFF
few,TRBV4-1,-,CASSQDSHPRVHF
many,TRBV7-9,TRBD2,CASSLERGLVGLNTQYF
many,TRBV15,TRBD1,CATSREGDRVGNEQFF
-,TRBV20-1,-,CSISPGGQTHNEQFF
few,TRBV5-5,-,CASSLEQFSGNTIYF
-,TRBV6-6,TRBD2,CASSLRGPSGLSGAQYF
-,TRBV6-5,-,CASSYSKNNYEQYF
few,TRBV7-9,TRBD1,CAIPLGDRSYNEQFF
few,TRBV4-2,TRBD1,CASSQGDSNYGYTF
-,TRBV12-3/TRBV12-4,TRBD1,CASRAGTGFKNIQYF
-,TRBV29-1,-,CSPLDIFLGANVLTF
few,TRBV20-1,-,CSARHWADTQYF
-,TRBV24-1,-,CATSETGTHSYNEQFF
-,TRBV3-1,TRBD1,CASSLGQGALKNIQYF
many,TRBV6-6,-,CASSYSPQNIQYF
many,TRBV6-5,-,CASSSQGGVSVFF
-,TRBV4-2,TRBD2,CASSQVAGGWNEQFF
few,TRBV20-1,TRBD2,CSASLLTGGIGELFF
few,TRBV9,TRBD2,CASSVVAGGYNEQFF
many,TRBV7-9,TRBD2,CASSLSAGAKEQYF
many,TRBV2,-,CASSDLPTRTIYF
-,TRBV5-1,-,CASSPQPPTLYGYTF
few,TRBV6-2/TRBV6-3,-,CASGQGTETQYF
few,TRBV29-1,-,CSVAPTGLYEQYF
-,TRBV7-3,-,CASSPPPGNTGELFF
few,TRBV28,-,CASGELAVGNEQFF
few,TRBV12-3/TRBV12-4,-,CAEAQYTGELFF
-,TRBV24-1,TRBD1,CATSLPGQGIADTQYF
many,TRBV20-1,TRBD1,CSAREGQGFYEQYF
few,TRBV10-2,TRBD1,CASRRTGTKEQFF
many,TRBV12-3/TRBV12-4,TRBD2,CASSPRLAGIQQYF
few,TRBV14,TRBD2,CASSQVGAGDPEQYF